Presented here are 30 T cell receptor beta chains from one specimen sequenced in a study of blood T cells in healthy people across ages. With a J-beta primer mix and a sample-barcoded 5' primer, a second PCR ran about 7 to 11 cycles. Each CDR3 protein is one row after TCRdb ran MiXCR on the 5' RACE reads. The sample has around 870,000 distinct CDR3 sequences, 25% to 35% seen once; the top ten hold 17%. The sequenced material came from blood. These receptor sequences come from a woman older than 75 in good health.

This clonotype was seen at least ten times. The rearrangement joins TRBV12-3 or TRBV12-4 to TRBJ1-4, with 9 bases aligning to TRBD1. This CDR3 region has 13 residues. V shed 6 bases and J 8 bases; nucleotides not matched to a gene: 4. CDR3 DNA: TGTGCCAGCAGGGGACAGGGAGACGAAAAACTGTTTTTT. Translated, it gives CASRGQGDEKLFF.

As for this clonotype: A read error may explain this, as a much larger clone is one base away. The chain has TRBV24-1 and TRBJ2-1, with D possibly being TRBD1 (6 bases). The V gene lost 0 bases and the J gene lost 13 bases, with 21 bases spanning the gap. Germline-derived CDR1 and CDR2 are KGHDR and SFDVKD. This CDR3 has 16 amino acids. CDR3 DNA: TGTGCCACCAGTGATTTGTCCCAAACAGGGTTAGAGACCCAGTTCTTC. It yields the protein CATSDLSQTGLETQFF.

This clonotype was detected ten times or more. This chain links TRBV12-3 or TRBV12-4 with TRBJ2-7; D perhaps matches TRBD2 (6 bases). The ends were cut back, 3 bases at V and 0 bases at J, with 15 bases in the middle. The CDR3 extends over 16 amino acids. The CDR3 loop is CASSFSAREVSYEQYF. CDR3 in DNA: TGTGCCAGCAGTTTCTCGGCCAGGGAGGTCTCCTACGAGCAGTACTTC.

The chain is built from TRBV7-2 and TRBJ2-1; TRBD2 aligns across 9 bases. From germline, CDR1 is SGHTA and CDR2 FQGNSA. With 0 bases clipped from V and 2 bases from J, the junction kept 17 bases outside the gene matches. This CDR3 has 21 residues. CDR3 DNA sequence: TGTGCCAGCAGCTTAGCCCGGGGTAGCGGGAGAGTTTTTAGCACCTACAATGAGCAGTTCTTC. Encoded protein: CASSLARGSGRVFSTYNEQFF.

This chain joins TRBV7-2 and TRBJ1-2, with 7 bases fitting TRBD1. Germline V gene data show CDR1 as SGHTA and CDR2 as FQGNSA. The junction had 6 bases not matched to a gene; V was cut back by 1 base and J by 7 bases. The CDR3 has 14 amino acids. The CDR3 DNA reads TGTGCCAGCAGCTTAGAACAGGGGCGCGGTGGCTACACCTTC. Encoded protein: CASSLEQGRGGYTF.

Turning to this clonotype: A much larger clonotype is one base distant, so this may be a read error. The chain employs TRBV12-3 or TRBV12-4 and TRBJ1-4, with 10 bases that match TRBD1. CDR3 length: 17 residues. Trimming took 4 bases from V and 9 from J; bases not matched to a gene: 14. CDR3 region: CASSSSGPGQGRKKLFF. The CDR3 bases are TGTGCCAGCAGTTCAAGCGGGCCGGGACAGGGGCGAAAAAAACTGTTTTTT.

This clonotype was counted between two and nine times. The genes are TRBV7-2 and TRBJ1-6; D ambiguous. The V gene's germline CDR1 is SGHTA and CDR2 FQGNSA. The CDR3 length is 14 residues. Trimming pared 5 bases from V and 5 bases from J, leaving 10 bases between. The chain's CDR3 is CASSIQGHNSPLHF. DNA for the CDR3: TGTGCCAGCAGCATTCAAGGGCATAATTCACCCCTCCACTTT.

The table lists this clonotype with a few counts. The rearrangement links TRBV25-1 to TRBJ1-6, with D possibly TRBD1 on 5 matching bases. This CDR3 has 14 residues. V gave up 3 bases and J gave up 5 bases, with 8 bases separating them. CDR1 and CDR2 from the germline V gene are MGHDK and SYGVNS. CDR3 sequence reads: CASSDQGNNSPLHF. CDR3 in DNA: TGTGCCAGCAGTGACCAGGGTAATAATTCACCCCTCCACTTT. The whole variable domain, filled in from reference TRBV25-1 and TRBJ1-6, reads EADIYQTPRYLVIGTGKKITLECSQTMGHDKMYWYQQDPGMELHLIHYSYGVNSTEKGDLSSESTVSRIRTEHFPLTLESARPSHTSQYLCASSDQGNNSPLHFGNGTRLTVT.

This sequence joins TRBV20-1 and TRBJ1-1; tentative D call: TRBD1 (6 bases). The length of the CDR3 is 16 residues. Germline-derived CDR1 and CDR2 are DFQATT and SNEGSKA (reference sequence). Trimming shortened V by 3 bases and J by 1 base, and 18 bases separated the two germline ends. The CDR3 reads CSARDRGRGGNTEAFF. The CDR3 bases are TGCAGTGCTAGGGATAGAGGCAGGGGCGGGAACACTGAAGCTTTCTTT.

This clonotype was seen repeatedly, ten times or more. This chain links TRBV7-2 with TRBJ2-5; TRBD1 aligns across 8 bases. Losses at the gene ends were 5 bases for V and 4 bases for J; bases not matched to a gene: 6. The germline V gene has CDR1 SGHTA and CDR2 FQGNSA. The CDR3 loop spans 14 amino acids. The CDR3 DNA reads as TGTGCCAGCAGCCCCAGGGGGCGCGGAGAGACCCAGTACTTC. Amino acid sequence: CASSPRGRGETQYF. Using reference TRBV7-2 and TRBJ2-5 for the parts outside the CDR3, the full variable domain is GAGVSQSPSNKVTEKGKDVELRCDPISGHTALYWYRQSLGQGLEFLIYFQGNSAPDKSGLPSDRFSAERTGGSVSTLTIQRTQQEDSAVYLCASSPRGRGETQYFGPGTRLLVL.

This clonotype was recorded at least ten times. As DNA, the CDR3 is TGCGCCAGCAGCTTGGGGACAAGCACTGAAGCTTTCTTT. It specifies CASSLGTSTEAFF. The V call is TRBV5-1, the J call TRBJ1-1; D possibly corresponds to TRBD1 (5 bases). Looked up from germline, CDR1 is SGHRS and CDR2 is YFSETQ. Trimming pared 0 bases from V and 4 bases from J, leaving 7 bases between. This CDR3 is 13 amino acids long.

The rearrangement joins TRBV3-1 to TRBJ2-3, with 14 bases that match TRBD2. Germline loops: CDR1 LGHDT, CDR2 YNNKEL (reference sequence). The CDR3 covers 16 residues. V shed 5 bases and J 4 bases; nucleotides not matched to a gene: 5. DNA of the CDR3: TGTGCCAGCAGCGGACTAGCGGGGGGTTCGGCAGATACGCAGTATTTT. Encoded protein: CASSGLAGGSADTQYF.

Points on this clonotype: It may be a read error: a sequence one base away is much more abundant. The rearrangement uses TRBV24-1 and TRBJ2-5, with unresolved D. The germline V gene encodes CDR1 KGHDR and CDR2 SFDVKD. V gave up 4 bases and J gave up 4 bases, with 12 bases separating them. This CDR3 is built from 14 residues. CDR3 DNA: TGTGCCACCAGTGACCGACGGTACCGAGAGACCCAGTACTTC. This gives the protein CATSDRRYRETQYF.

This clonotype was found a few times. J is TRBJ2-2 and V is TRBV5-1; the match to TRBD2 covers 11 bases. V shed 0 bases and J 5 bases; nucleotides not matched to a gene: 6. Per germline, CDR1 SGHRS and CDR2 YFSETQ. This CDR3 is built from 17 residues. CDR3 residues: CASSLVASGGLTGELFF. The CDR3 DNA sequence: TGCGCCAGCAGCTTGGTCGCTAGCGGGGGGCTAACCGGGGAGCTGTTTTTT.

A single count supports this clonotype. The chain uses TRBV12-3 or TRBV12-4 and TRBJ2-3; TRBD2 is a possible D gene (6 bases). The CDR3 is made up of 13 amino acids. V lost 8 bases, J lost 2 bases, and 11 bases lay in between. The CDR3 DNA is TGTGCCAGCGGAGGGGCGTCCACAGATACGCAGTATTTT. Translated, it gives CASGGASTDTQYF.

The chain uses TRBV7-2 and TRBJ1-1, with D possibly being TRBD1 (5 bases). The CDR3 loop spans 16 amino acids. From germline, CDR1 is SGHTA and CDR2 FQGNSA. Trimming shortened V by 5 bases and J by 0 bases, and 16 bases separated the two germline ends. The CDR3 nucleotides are TGTGCCAGCAGCCCTCGGGCCAGGGAGATGAACACTGAAGCTTTCTTT. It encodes CASSPRAREMNTEAFF.

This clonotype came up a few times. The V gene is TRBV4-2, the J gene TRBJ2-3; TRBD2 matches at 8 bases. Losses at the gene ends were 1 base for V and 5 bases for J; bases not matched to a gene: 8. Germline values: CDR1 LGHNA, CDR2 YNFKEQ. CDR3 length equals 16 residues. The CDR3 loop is CASSQGVGGARDTQYF. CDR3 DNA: TGTGCCAGCAGCCAAGGGGTCGGGGGGGCAAGAGATACGCAGTATTTT.

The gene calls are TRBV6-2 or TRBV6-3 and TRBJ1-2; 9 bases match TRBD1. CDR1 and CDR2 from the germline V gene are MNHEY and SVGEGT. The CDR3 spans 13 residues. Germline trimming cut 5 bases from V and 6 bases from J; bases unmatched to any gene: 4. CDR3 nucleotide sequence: TGTGCCAGCAGTGATGACAGGGGGGATGGCTACACCTTC. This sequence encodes CASSDDRGDGYTF.

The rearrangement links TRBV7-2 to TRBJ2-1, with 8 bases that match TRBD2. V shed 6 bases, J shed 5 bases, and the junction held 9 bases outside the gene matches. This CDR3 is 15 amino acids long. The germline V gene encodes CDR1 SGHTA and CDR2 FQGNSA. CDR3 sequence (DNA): TGTGCCAGCAGACACGCGGGGGGAAATAACAATGAGCAGTTCTTC. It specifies CASRHAGGNNNEQFF.

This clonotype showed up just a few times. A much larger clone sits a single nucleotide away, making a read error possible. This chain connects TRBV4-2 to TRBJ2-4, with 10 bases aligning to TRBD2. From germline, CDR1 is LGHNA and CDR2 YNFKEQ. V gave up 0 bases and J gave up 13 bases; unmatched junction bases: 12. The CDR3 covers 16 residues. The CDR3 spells CASSQELAGFHNEQYF. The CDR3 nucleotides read TGTGCCAGCAGCCAAGAACTAGCGGGGTTTCACAATGAGCAGTACTTC.

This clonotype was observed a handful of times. This CDR3 is CASSRVGATDTQYF. The CDR3 DNA reads TGTGCCAGCAGCCGCGTGGGGGCAACAGATACGCAGTATTTT. The chain combines TRBV12-3 or TRBV12-4 with TRBJ2-3; TRBD1 might be the D (6 bases). The CDR3 covers 14 residues. Trimming left V 6 bases short and J 3 bases short, with 13 bases between.

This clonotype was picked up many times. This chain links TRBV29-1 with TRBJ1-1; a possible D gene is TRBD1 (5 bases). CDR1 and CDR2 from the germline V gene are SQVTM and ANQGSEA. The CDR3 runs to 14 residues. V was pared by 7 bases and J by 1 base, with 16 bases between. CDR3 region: CSASRGAANTEAFF. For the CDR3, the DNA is TGCAGCGCATCCCGGGGCGCGGCGAACACTGAAGCTTTCTTT.

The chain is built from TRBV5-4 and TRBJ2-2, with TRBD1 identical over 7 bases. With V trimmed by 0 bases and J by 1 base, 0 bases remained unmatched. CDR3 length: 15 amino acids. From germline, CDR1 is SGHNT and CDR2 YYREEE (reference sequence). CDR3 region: CASSLGDRNTGELFF. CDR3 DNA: TGTGCCAGCAGCTTGGGGGACAGGAACACCGGGGAGCTGTTTTTT.

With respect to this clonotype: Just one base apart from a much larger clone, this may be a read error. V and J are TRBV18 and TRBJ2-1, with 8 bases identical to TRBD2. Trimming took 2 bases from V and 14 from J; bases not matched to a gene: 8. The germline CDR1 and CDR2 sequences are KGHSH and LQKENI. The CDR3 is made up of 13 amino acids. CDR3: CASSPTVRGEEFF. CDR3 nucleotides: TGTGCCAGCTCACCAACGGTGCGGGGGGAAGAGTTCTTC.

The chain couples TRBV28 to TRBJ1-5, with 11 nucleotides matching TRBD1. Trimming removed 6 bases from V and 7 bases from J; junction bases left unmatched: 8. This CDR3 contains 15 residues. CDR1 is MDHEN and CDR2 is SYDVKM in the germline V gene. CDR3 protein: CASRARDRGLQPQHF. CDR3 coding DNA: TGTGCCAGCAGGGCCAGGGACAGGGGGTTACAGCCCCAGCATTTT.

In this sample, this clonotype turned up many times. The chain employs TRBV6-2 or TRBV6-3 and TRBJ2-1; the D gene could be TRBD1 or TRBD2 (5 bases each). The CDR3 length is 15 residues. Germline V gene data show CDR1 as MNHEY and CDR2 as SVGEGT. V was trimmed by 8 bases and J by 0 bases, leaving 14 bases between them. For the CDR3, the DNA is TGTGCCAGCCAAACGGGGCGCAACTCCTACAATGAGCAGTTCTTC. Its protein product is CASQTGRNSYNEQFF.

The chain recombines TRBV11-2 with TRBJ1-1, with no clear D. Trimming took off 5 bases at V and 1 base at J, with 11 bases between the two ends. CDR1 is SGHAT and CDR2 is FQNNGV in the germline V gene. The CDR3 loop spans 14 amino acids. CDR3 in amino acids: CASSPIGENTEAFF. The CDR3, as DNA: TGTGCCAGCAGCCCTATCGGAGAGAACACTGAAGCTTTCTTT.

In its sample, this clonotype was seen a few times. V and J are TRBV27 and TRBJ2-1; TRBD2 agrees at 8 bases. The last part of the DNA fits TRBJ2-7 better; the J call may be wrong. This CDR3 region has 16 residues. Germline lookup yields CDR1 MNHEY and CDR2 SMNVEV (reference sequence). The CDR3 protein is CASSPPGGVTYNEQYF. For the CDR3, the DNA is TGTGCCAGCAGTCCTCCCGGGGGGGTTACCTACAATGAGCAGTACTTC.

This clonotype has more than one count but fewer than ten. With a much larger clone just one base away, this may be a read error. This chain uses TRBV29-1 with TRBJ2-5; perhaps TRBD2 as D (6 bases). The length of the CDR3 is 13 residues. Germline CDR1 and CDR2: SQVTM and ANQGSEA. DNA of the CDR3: TGCAGCGTTCGGCCGGGAGTACAAGAGGCCCAGTACTTC. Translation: CSVRPGVQEAQYF.

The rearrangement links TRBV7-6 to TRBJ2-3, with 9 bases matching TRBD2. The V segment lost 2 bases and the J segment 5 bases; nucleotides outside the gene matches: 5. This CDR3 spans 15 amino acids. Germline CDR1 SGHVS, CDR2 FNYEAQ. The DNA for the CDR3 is TGTGCCAGCAGCTTAAGCGGTAGCGGGAGAGATACGCAGTATTTT. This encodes CASSLSGSGRDTQYF.